A selection of T cell receptor beta chains follows, all from one sample in a study of early T cells in non-severe SARS-CoV-2 infection. TCRdb used MiXCR to reprocess the 5' RACE reads, holding one entry per CDR3 protein. Of 50,000 or so distinct CDR3 sequences detected, 13% appear once; the ten largest clones hold more than 8.5%. Sequencing was done on a sample of whole blood. These receptors were collected from an adult who was a healthcare worker with PCR-confirmed SARS-CoV-2 infection or an uninfected control (not recorded which). CDR3s include the opening cysteine and the closing phenylalanine or tryptophan. The order of the fields is J gene, V gene, CDR3 length, clone size, D gene, CDR3 DNA, CDR3 protein. D genes are given only for firm matches. Clone size is not always given. Where it is, it says once, few, many or a class for expanded clones.

>TRBJ2-7|TRBV5-4|16|many|TRBD2
TGTGCCAGCAGGCTCACTAGCGGGGGAAATATCGACGAGCAGTACTTC
CASRLTSGGNIDEQYF
>TRBJ2-3|TRBV9|15|few|TRBD1
TGTGCCAGCAGCGCCGGACAGGGGGCTCCAGATACGCAGTATTTT
CASSAGQGAPDTQYF
>TRBJ2-7|TRBV21-1|14|few|NA
TGTGCCAGCAGGCCCATGGGGGCGCGCAACGAGCAGTACTTC
CASRPMGARNEQYF
>TRBJ1-1|TRBV5-1|14|many|NA
TGCGCCAGCAGCATTCGGGACCCCAACACTGAAGCTTTCTTT
CASSIRDPNTEAFF
>TRBJ2-1|TRBV7-3|14|many|TRBD1
TGTGCCAGCAGTCTAACTGCCCAGGGGGAGAAACAGTTCTTC
CASSLTAQGEKQFF
>TRBJ1-5|TRBV6-6|16|few|TRBD1
TGTGCCAGCAGTTACAGGACAGGGGTAAGCAATCAGCCCCAGCATTTT
CASSYRTGVSNQPQHF
>TRBJ2-1|TRBV9|14|NA|NA
TGTGCCAGCAGCTCCGGGGGAGGGGACAGGGAGCAGTTCTTC
CASSSGGGDREQFF
>TRBJ1-1|TRBV9|14|few|NA
TGTGCCAGCAGCGTAACCACTTCGAACACTGAAGCTTTCTTT
CASSVTTSNTEAFF
>TRBJ2-7|TRBV20-1|13|few|TRBD2
TGCAGTGCTAGATTAGCGGGAACTTACGAGCAGTACTTC
CSARLAGTYEQYF
>TRBJ2-3|TRBV9|17|many|NA
TGTGCCAGCAGCGCCCGGAGGGGGCTTATCGGCACAGATACGCAGTATTTT
CASSARRGLIGTDTQYF
>TRBJ1-2|TRBV29-1|13|few|NA
TGCAGCGTTGACCGGGGAACTAACTATGGCTACACCTTC
CSVDRGTNYGYTF
>TRBJ1-1|TRBV18|15|many|TRBD1
TGTGCCAGCGAGGGACAGAACATCCGGAACACTGAAGCTTTCTTT
CASEGQNIRNTEAFF
>TRBJ2-4|TRBV5-1|13|many|NA
TGCGCCAGCCGACAGGTTCCAGGGAACATTCAGTACTTC
CASRQVPGNIQYF
>TRBJ1-1|TRBV30|13|NA|NA
TGTGCCTGGATGACAAACCCGAACACTGAAGCTTTCTTT
CAWMTNPNTEAFF
>TRBJ2-2|TRBV28|13|NA|TRBD2
TGTGCCATCGGGACTAGCGGCACCGGGGAGCTGTTTTTT
CAIGTSGTGELFF
>TRBJ1-2|TRBV10-3|14|NA|NA
TGTGCCATCAGTGAGCTGCCAGCGAACTATGGCTACACCTTC
CAISELPANYGYTF
>TRBJ2-1|TRBV7-9|15|few|NA
TGTGCCAGCAGCTTAAGGCAGGGGATGTACAATGAGCAGTTCTTC
CASSLRQGMYNEQFF
>TRBJ2-3|TRBV6-5|15|NA|NA
TGTGCCAGCAGTTACGGACGCGGTTACACAGATACGCAGTATTTT
CASSYGRGYTDTQYF
>TRBJ1-2|TRBV7-3|15|many|NA
TGTGCCAGCAGCTTAACGGCAGCACCCAACTATGGCTACACCTTC
CASSLTAAPNYGYTF
>TRBJ2-1|TRBV11-2|18|many|NA
TGTGCCAGCAGCCTAAGGGCAGACGGGGGGCCCCCTTACAATGAGCAGTTCTTC
CASSLRADGGPPYNEQFF
>TRBJ1-1|TRBV6-1|14|NA|NA
TGTGCCAGCAGTCGACAGGTTGTCGACACTGAAGCTTTCTTT
CASSRQVVDTEAFF
>TRBJ2-3|TRBV6-2/TRBV6-3|11|NA|NA
TGTGCCAGCAGTTTTTACGAGACGCAGTATTTT
CASSFYETQYF
>TRBJ2-1|TRBV10-2|12|few|NA
TGCGCCAGCAGTGAACGTGCCGGAGGGCAGTTCTTC
CASSERAGGQFF
>TRBJ2-1|TRBV7-9|16|few|NA
TGTGCCAGCAGCTTTCTCCTATCGACAGGAAGCAATGAGCAGTTCTTC
CASSFLLSTGSNEQFF
>TRBJ2-3|TRBV3-1|14|many|NA
TGTGCCAGCAGCCAAGACAGGGTTCGTGATACGCAGTATTTT
CASSQDRVRDTQYF
>TRBJ2-6|TRBV7-3|14|many|NA
TGTGCCACCGGGGACGGCTCTGGGGCCAACGTCCTGACTTTC
CATGDGSGANVLTF
>TRBJ1-4|TRBV5-6|15|NA|TRBD1
TGTGCCAGCAGCTTCTTGGGGACAGGGAATGAAAAACTGTTTTTT
CASSFLGTGNEKLFF
>TRBJ2-3|TRBV5-1|13|few|NA
TGCGCCAGCAGCGTGGCCCGCACAGATACGCAGTATTTT
CASSVARTDTQYF
>TRBJ2-7|TRBV29-1|13|many|TRBD1
TGCAGCGTGCAGGACAGGGGTATCCACGAGCAGTACTTC
CSVQDRGIHEQYF
>TRBJ2-3|TRBV29-1|14|few|TRBD2
TGCAGCGGCACGGGGCGGGAGAGCACAGATACGCAGTATTTT
CSGTGRESTDTQYF
>TRBJ1-2|TRBV9|14|NA|NA
TGTGCCAGCAGCGTAGAAGGGACCAATTATGGCTACACCTTC
CASSVEGTNYGYTF
>TRBJ2-3|TRBV20-1|15|many|TRBD2
TGCAGTGCTAGAGCTACCCGGGAGGGCCTACATACGCAGTATTTT
CSARATREGLHTQYF